These 21 T cell receptor beta chains were all obtained from the same sample, sequenced in a study of cytomegalovirus exposure and HLA in healthy donors. The PCR used 60 Vbeta and 13 Jbeta primers. TCRdb's table, derived via immunoSEQ multiplex PCR, lists solely in-frame clones and lacks some. The repertoire includes under 200,000 clones, over 70% of them detected once, and roughly 7% sits in the top ten. Sequenced material: PBMCs. The source is a woman in her thirties or forties in good health and CMV-seropositive.

The genes are TRBV4-1 and TRBJ2-2; 10 bases fit TRBD2. This CDR3 spans 20 amino acids. Germline CDR1 MGHRA, CDR2 YSYEKL. V lost 5 bases to trimming and J lost 6 bases; unmatched junction nucleotides: 21. The CDR3 DNA is TGCGCCAGCAGCAACCAGGCCCCTAGCGGGGGCGTTGGTGTAGCCGGGGAGCTGTTTTTT. This translates into CASSNQAPSGGVGVAGELFF.

The genes are TRBV29-1 and TRBJ1-1; 9 bases fit TRBD1. The CDR3 has 14 amino acids. Germline CDR1 and CDR2: SQVTM and ANQGSEA. V shed 4 bases, J shed 1 base, and the junction held 4 bases outside the gene matches. CDR3 sequence (DNA): TGCAGCGTTGGACAGGGGGGATCGAACACTGAAGCTTTCTTT. Its protein is CSVGQGGSNTEAFF.

The chain recombines TRBV5-1 with TRBJ2-3; possible D gene TRBD1, 6 bases. Germline lookup yields CDR1 SGHRS and CDR2 YFSETQ. Trimming removed 2 bases at V and 3 bases at J, with 13 bases between. The CDR3 has 15 amino acids. The CDR3 nucleotides are TGCGCCAGCAGCTTAAAACCGACAGGTACAGATACGCAGTATTTT. Its translation is CASSLKPTGTDTQYF. Looking up the rest from reference TRBV5-1 and TRBJ2-3 gives the full variable domain: KAGVTQTPRYLIKTRGQQVTLSCSPISGHRSVSWYQQTPGQGLQFLFEYFSETQRNKGNFPGRFSGRQFSNSRSEMNVSTLELGDSALYLCASSLKPTGTDTQYFGPGTRLTVL.

CDR3 region: CAISESGTPRKNTEAFF. DNA for the CDR3: TGTGCCATCAGTGAGTCCGGGACACCCAGAAAGAACACTGAAGCTTTCTTT. This chain joins TRBV10-3 and TRBJ1-1, with D possibly being TRBD1 (6 bases). CDR1 is ENHRY and CDR2 is SYGVKD in the germline V gene. Trimming took 0 bases from V and 1 from J, leaving 15 bases between them. The CDR3 extends over 17 amino acids.

The chain joins TRBV6-6 to TRBJ2-3; tentative D call: TRBD1 (5 bases). Deletions cut 8 bases from V and 2 bases from J, with 11 bases between. This CDR3 spans 13 amino acids. In germline, CDR1 is MNHNY, CDR2 SVGAGI (reference sequence). The CDR3 nucleotides are TGTGCCAGCCACAGACAGACCACAGATACGCAGTATTTT. Translated, it gives CASHRQTTDTQYF.

The V call is TRBV7-9, the J call TRBJ2-5; D possibly corresponds to TRBD2 (5 bases). Trimming pared 1 base from V and 5 bases from J, leaving 11 bases between. Germline CDR1 and CDR2: SEHNR and FQNEAQ (reference sequence). The CDR3 runs 14 residues. The CDR3 here is CASSLELARETQYF. CDR3 nucleotides: TGTGCCAGCAGCTTAGAGCTAGCCCGGGAGACCCAGTACTTC.

The rearrangement uses TRBV11-1 and TRBJ2-7; 14 bases line up with TRBD2. CDR1 SGHAT and CDR2 FQDESV come from the germline V gene (reference sequence). The CDR3 has 19 amino acids. V lost 5 bases, J lost 0 bases, and 12 bases stayed unmatched. The CDR3 loop reads CASSPSHGTSGGNSYEQYF. The CDR3 bases are TGTGCCAGCAGCCCCTCCCACGGGACTAGCGGGGGCAACTCCTACGAGCAGTACTTC.

The table lists this clone with many counts. This chain links TRBV19 with TRBJ1-1; tentatively, D is TRBD1 (5 bases). The germline CDR1 and CDR2 sequences are LNHDA and SQIVND (reference sequence). This CDR3 spans 16 amino acids. Trimming pared 7 bases from V and 0 bases from J, leaving 18 bases between. The CDR3 sequence is CASTTRLGAMNTEAFF. Here the CDR3 DNA reads TGTGCCAGTACTACTCGGCTTGGGGCCATGAACACTGAAGCTTTCTTT.

V usage is TRBV6-1 and J usage is TRBJ1-1; no clear D gene. Germline CDR1 MNHNS, CDR2 SASEGT. The CDR3 runs 14 residues. V lost 3 bases to trimming and J lost 0 bases, with 8 bases between them. The CDR3 loop is CASSDPSMNTEAFF. The CDR3 coding sequence is TGTGCCAGCAGTGACCCCAGTATGAACACTGAAGCTTTCTTT.

As for this clone: A junction boundary mismatches the germline segment, possibly from a read error. In DNA form, the CDR3 reads TGTGCCTGGACCCGTGGTGGAGGTGGCTACATCTTC. Translation gives CAWTRGGGGYIF. The chain couples TRBV30 to TRBJ1-2; D is uncertain. This CDR3 has 12 amino acids. Germline V CDR1 and CDR2: GTSNPN, SVGIG (reference sequence). Complete variable domain (other parts from reference TRBV30 and TRBJ1-2): SQTIHQWPATLVQPVGSPLSLECTVEGTSNPNLYWYRQAAGRGLQLLFYSVGIGQISSEVPQNLSASRPQDRQFILSSKKLLLSDSGFYLCAWTRGGGGYIFGSGTRLTVV.

This chain joins TRBV14 and TRBJ2-5; tentative D call: TRBD2 (5 bases). The germline V and J ends were trimmed by 2 bases and 4 bases, with 14 bases remaining between them. Germline-derived CDR1 and CDR2 are SGHDN and FVKESK. The CDR3 spans 15 residues. CDR3 loop: CASSQRDFGRETQYF. The CDR3 DNA is TGTGCCAGCAGCCAACGGGATTTTGGTCGAGAGACCCAGTACTTC.

The genes are TRBV7-8 and TRBJ2-3; possibly TRBD1 for D (5 bases). CDR3 length: 13 amino acids. CDR1 SGHVS and CDR2 FQNEAQ come from the germline V gene. V was pared by 6 bases and J by 5 bases, with 12 bases between. The CDR3 protein is CASSLGPGDTQYF. The CDR3 DNA sequence: TGTGCCAGCAGTCTGGGGCCGGGAGATACGCAGTATTTT.

J is TRBJ2-3 and V is TRBV7-9; D perhaps matches TRBD2 (5 bases). V lost 4 bases, J lost 0 bases, and 5 bases lay in between. The germline CDR1 and CDR2 sequences are SEHNR and FQNEAQ (reference sequence). The CDR3 extends over 13 amino acids. CDR3 sequence (DNA): TGTGCCAGCAGCTGGACTAGCACAGATACGCAGTATTTT. It specifies CASSWTSTDTQYF.

The chain links TRBV9 to TRBJ2-7; a possible D gene is TRBD1 (6 bases). The germline V gene has CDR1 SGDLS and CDR2 YYNGEE. The V gene lost 0 bases and the J gene lost 0 bases, with 7 bases spanning the gap. This CDR3 has 14 amino acids. CDR3 protein: CASSVEQGSYEQYF. The CDR3 region has the DNA TGTGCCAGCAGCGTAGAACAGGGCTCCTACGAGCAGTACTTC.

This clone showed up just a few times. This chain joins TRBV5-5 and TRBJ2-5; 9 bases fit TRBD1. CDR1 is SGHKS and CDR2 is YYEKEE in the germline V gene (reference sequence). This CDR3 contains 15 residues. Trimming took 1 base from V and 2 from J; bases not matched to a gene: 3. The CDR3 loop reads CASSLLGQGQETQYF. For the CDR3, the DNA is TGTGCCAGCAGCTTGCTCGGACAGGGGCAAGAGACCCAGTACTTC. Drawing the rest from reference TRBV5-5 and TRBJ2-5, the complete variable domain is DAGVTQSPTHLIKTRGQQVTLRCSPISGHKSVSWYQQVLGQGPQFIFQYYEKEERGRGNFPDRFSARQFPNYSSELNVNALLLGDSALYLCASSLLGQGQETQYFGPGTRLLVL.

The sample holds one count of this clone. The chain is built from TRBV2 and TRBJ1-1, with D perhaps TRBD1 (6 bases). This CDR3 spans 15 amino acids. Trimming cost V 10 bases and J 1 base, with 19 bases left between them. Germline V lookup: CDR1 SNHLY, CDR2 FYNNEI. The chain's CDR3 is CAILPEGEGNTEAFF. The CDR3 DNA reads as TGTGCCATCCTTCCGGAGGGGGAGGGGAACACTGAAGCTTTCTTT.

The J gene is TRBJ2-2, the V gene TRBV6-6, with a tentative D call TRBD2 (6 bases). The CDR3 runs 15 residues. Trimming stripped 5 bases from V and 4 bases from J, with 14 bases between. Germline CDR1 reads MNHNY; CDR2 reads SVGAGI (reference sequence). Here the CDR3 reads CASSPVRGGTGELFF. DNA for the CDR3: TGTGCCAGCAGTCCCGTGCGGGGTGGCACCGGGGAGCTGTTTTTT.

This clone was observed once. The chain combines TRBV28 with TRBJ1-2; D unclear. With 4 bases removed from V and 5 bases from J, the gap between germline ends came to 8 bases. This CDR3 comprises 12 residues. Germline V gene sequence: CDR1 MDHEN, CDR2 SYDVKM. CDR3 DNA: TGTGCCAGCAGTTGGCTAGCGTATGGCTACACCTTC. Its translation is CASSWLAYGYTF.

J is TRBJ1-1 and V is TRBV10-1; D may be TRBD1 (6 bases). Trimming left V 2 bases short and J 11 bases short, with 15 bases between. CDR1 is WNHNN and CDR2 is SYGVQD in the germline V gene (reference sequence). CDR3 length: 13 residues. CDR3 nucleotide sequence: TGCGCCAGCAGTGAGCTCAAGACAGGAACGGCTTTCTTT. The encoded protein is CASSELKTGTAFF.

The CDR3 DNA sequence: TGTGCCAGCAGCCCCCCCGCAGGGGCGACCCAGTACTTC. Its translation: CASSPPAGATQYF. V usage is TRBV5-6 and J usage is TRBJ2-5, with D possibly being TRBD1 (6 bases). Trimming cost V 4 bases and J 7 bases, with 14 bases left between them. CDR1 SGHDT and CDR2 YYEEEE come from the germline V gene. The CDR3 covers 13 residues.

The chain uses TRBV28 and TRBJ1-2; TRBD1 matches 8 bases. There are 16 residues in the CDR3. Unmatched junction bases numbered 19, after V lost 8 bases and J lost 8 bases. The germline V gene encodes CDR1 MDHEN and CDR2 SYDVKM. CDR3 residues: CASGETKTPQGVGYTF. The CDR3 bases are TGTGCCAGCGGAGAGACAAAAACCCCACAGGGGGTCGGCTACACCTTC.